Listed below are T cell receptor beta chains from one sample, sequenced in a study of cytotoxic CD8 clonotypes in ibrutinib-treated CLL. Using immunoSEQ multiplex PCR, the repertoire was profiled, and TCRdb retains in-frame clones only, with some absent. The profile covers about 200,000 clones, with about four fifths appearing a single time and approximately 10% taken by the ten largest. The source was PBMCs, collected after 12 months of ibrutinib treatment. These receptors were collected from a human donor with chronic lymphocytic leukemia. Each CDR3 is given with its conserved first and last residue.

v_call,j_call,cdr3_aa
TRBV4-2,TRBJ1-4,CASSQGFTDPEKLFF
TRBV9,TRBJ2-3,CASSVVASVGTDTQYF
TRBV18,TRBJ2-2,CASSPPARPGELFF
TRBV19,TRBJ2-3,CASSIGAGRGSDTQYF
TRBV5-1,TRBJ2-3,CASSPGAASTDTQYF
TRBV6-5,TRBJ2-4,CASSYGSGGKNIQYF
TRBV28,TRBJ1-2,CASSLGTGGPSGYTF
TRBV5-1,TRBJ2-7,CASSPREAFYEQYF
TRBV6-6,TRBJ2-1,CASSYWWGGENEQFF
TRBV11-2,TRBJ2-4,CASSSPTSGGASDF
TRBV30,TRBJ1-1,CAFRPGRYFSSTEAFF
TRBV7-9,TRBJ2-1,CASSLASGERYNEQFF